These 2 T cell receptor beta chains originate from one sample sequenced in a study of response to subunit inactivated influenza vaccine. TCRdb processed the RT-PCR reads anew with MiXCR; each CDR3 protein has one entry. In the table there are roughly 620,000 distinct CDR3 sequences, about 11% of which are singletons. This sample was also put to use in a study of T cells expressing NK-cell markers. From that second work: TCR beta cDNA was made by 5'RACE template switching with UMIs.

The specimen comprised PBMCs from blood, sampled on the day of vaccination. These receptors originate from a man aged 45-65 years who received an inactivated influenza vaccine.

This clonotype has a handful of counts. CDR3: CASSRGQARTNEKLFF. The CDR3 region has the DNA TGCGCCAGCAGCAGAGGACAGGCCCGCACTAATGAAAAACTGTTTTTT. The rearrangement joins TRBV5-1 to TRBJ1-4; 7 positions agree with TRBD1. The length of the CDR3 is 16 residues. Germline V gives CDR1 SGHRS, CDR2 YFSETQ. V shed 4 bases and J 2 bases; nucleotides not matched to a gene: 8.

V usage is TRBV27 and J usage is TRBJ2-1, with D perhaps matching TRBD1 or TRBD2 (5 bases each). Germline V gene sequence: CDR1 MNHEY, CDR2 SMNVEV (reference sequence). CDR3 size: 15 residues. The V gene lost 5 bases and the J gene lost 0 bases, with 11 bases spanning the gap. CDR3 coding DNA: TGTGCCAGCAGTCCCGGGACGGCCTCCTACAATGAGCAGTTCTTC. This translates into CASSPGTASYNEQFF.